Presented here are 21 T cell receptor beta chains from one specimen sequenced in a study of CD8+CD57+ T cells in acquired aplastic anemia. Genomic DNA, the template, was used for profiling of the TCR beta VDJ and CDR3. From the reads, TCRdb called clonotypes with MiXCR, one entry per CDR3 protein. The sample yields approximately 150,000 distinct CDR3 sequences, less than 50% seen once. CD8+CD57+ cell expansion had been shown by flow cytometry in patients chosen for sequencing. The material sequenced was sorted CD4+, CD8+, or CD8+CD57+ T cells (not recorded which) from PBMCs. Receptors were obtained from a human donor with aplastic anemia.

This clonotype was seen ten or more times. The rearrangement links TRBV5-4 to TRBJ2-3; 9 positions agree with TRBD2. CDR3 length: 15 residues. The V gene end was trimmed by 3 bases and the J gene end by 0 bases; junction bases not matched to a gene: 2. Germline assignment: CDR1 SGHNT and CDR2 YYREEE (reference sequence). This CDR3 is CASSSAGGSTDTQYF. The CDR3 DNA reads TGTGCCAGCAGCTCCGCGGGGGGGAGCACAGATACGCAGTATTTT. The whole variable domain, filled in from reference TRBV5-4 and TRBJ2-3, reads ETGVTQSPTHLIKTRGQQVTLRCSSQSGHNTVSWYQQALGQGPQFIFQYYREEENGRGNFPPRFSGLQFPNYSSELNVNALELDDSALYLCASSSAGGSTDTQYFGPGTRLTVL.

This clonotype appeared a few times. Since a much larger clone is just one base distant, this may be a read error. The V call is TRBV4-1, the J call TRBJ1-1; 7 positions agree with TRBD1. The ends lost 1 base at V and 6 bases at J; junction bases unmatched: 11. Germline lookup yields CDR1 MGHRA and CDR2 YSYEKL. This CDR3 comprises 16 residues. DNA of the CDR3: TGCGCCAGCAGCCAAGGTCTCACAGGGGCTAACGCTGAAGCTTTCTTT. It translates to CASSQGLTGANAEAFF.

This clonotype was observed at least ten times. V and J are TRBV14 and TRBJ2-7; no reliable D call. Looked up from germline, CDR1 is SGHDN and CDR2 is FVKESK. The length of the CDR3 is 12 residues. Trimming cost V 1 base and J 7 bases, with 8 bases left between them. The CDR3 loop is CASSQVWGEQYF. CDR3 sequence (DNA): TGTGCCAGCAGCCAAGTCTGGGGTGAGCAGTACTTC. Together with reference TRBV14 and TRBJ2-7, the CDR3 gives the full variable domain: EAGVTQFPSHSVIEKGQTVTLRCDPISGHDNLYWYRRVMGKEIKFLLHFVKESKQDESGMPNNRFLAERTGGTYSTLKVQPAELEDSGVYFCASSQVWGEQYFGPGTRLTVT.

This clonotype appeared many times. The chain carries TRBV5-1 and TRBJ1-1; TRBD1 is a possible D gene (6 bases). V gave up 0 bases and J gave up 2 bases, with 17 bases separating them. The CDR3 consists of 17 residues. Germline V gene lookup returns CDR1 SGHRS and CDR2 YFSETQ. The CDR3 loop is CASSLGRTNRVNTEAFF. The DNA for the CDR3 is TGCGCCAGCAGCTTGGGCCGGACAAACAGGGTAAACACTGAAGCTTTCTTT.

The chain is built from TRBV10-3 and TRBJ1-2, with D possibly matching TRBD1 (5 bases). Germline CDR1 and CDR2: ENHRY and SYGVKD. The CDR3 consists of 15 residues. Trimming removed 5 bases from V and 0 bases from J, with 13 bases in between. The CDR3 protein is CAISLGPPPNYGYTF. In DNA, the CDR3 is TGTGCCATCAGTTTGGGGCCCCCTCCTAACTATGGCTACACCTTC.

This sequence joins TRBV19 and TRBJ2-7; 10 positions agree with TRBD1. J was trimmed by 1 base and V by 1 base; bases with no gene match: 1. Germline values: CDR1 LNHDA, CDR2 SQIVND (reference sequence). The CDR3 spans 15 residues. CDR3 DNA sequence: TGTGCCAGTAGTATAGTGGGACAGGGGTCCTACGAGCAGTACTTC. It yields the protein CASSIVGQGSYEQYF.

V is TRBV24-1 and J is TRBJ2-2; D is undetermined. CDR1 is KGHDR, CDR2 SFDVKD, per germline. This CDR3 contains 15 residues. The V and J ends lost 0 bases and 6 bases respectively, with 10 bases between them. The CDR3 is CATSDLFETSGELFF. DNA for the CDR3: TGTGCCACCAGTGATTTGTTCGAGACATCCGGGGAGCTGTTTTTT.

This clonotype has a count of ten or more. The chain recombines TRBV6-2 or TRBV6-3 with TRBJ1-5; 9 nucleotides agree with TRBD1. Trimming took 8 bases from V and 7 from J; bases not matched to a gene: 9. The CDR3 contains 14 residues. Germline CDR1 reads MNHEY; CDR2 reads SVGEGT. The CDR3, as DNA: TGTGCCAGCTATCCCGGGACAGGGTTACAGCCCCAGCATTTT. Amino acids: CASYPGTGLQPQHF.

Of note for this clonotype: At one boundary the junction diverges from the germline segment, which might be a read error. The chain combines TRBV15 with TRBJ1-4, with D uncertain. Germline assignment: CDR1 LNHNV and CDR2 YYDKDF (reference sequence). The CDR3 is made up of 12 amino acids. The CDR3 DNA reads as TGTGCCACCAGCAGAGTGAATGAAGAACTGTTCTTT. Translating it yields CATSRVNEELFF. The whole variable domain, filled in from reference TRBV15 and TRBJ1-4, reads DAMVIQNPRYQVTQFGKPVTLSCSQTLNHNVMYWYQQKSSQAPKLLFHYYDKDFNNEADTPDNFQSRRPNTSFCFLDIRSPGLGDTAMYLCATSRVNEELFFGSGTQLSVL.

This clonotype was seen repeatedly, ten times or more. The chain employs TRBV10-2 and TRBJ1-1; D is perhaps TRBD1 (5 bases). The CDR3 is made up of 14 amino acids. Trimming left V 6 bases short and J 0 bases short, with 11 bases between. The germline CDR1 and CDR2 sequences are WSHSY and SAAADI. The CDR3 DNA sequence: TGCGCCAGCAGACCCCCAGGGATGAACACTGAAGCTTTCTTT. Translating it yields CASRPPGMNTEAFF.

V and J are TRBV7-2 and TRBJ1-6; D may be TRBD1 (6 bases). CDR1 SGHTA and CDR2 FQGNSA come from the germline V gene. V dropped 2 bases and J dropped 6 bases, with 11 bases sitting between them. The CDR3 extends over 15 amino acids. As DNA, the CDR3 is TGTGCCAGCAGCTTACGAGACAGGCCTAATTCACCCCTCCACTTT. Translation gives CASSLRDRPNSPLHF.

V gene TRBV7-9 combines with J gene TRBJ1-2, with 8 bases fitting TRBD1. V shed 5 bases, J shed 3 bases, and the junction held 2 bases outside the gene matches. The germline CDR1 and CDR2 sequences are SEHNR and FQNEAQ (reference sequence). The CDR3 consists of 13 residues. The CDR3 bases are TGTGCCAGCAGCCAGACAGGGGACTATGGCTACACCTTC. Its protein product is CASSQTGDYGYTF. The full variable domain, with the rest looked up from reference TRBV7-9 and TRBJ1-2, is DTGVSQNPRHKITKRGQNVTFRCDPISEHNRLYWYRQTLGQGPEFLTYFQNEAQLEKSRLLSDRFSAERPKGSFSTLEIQRTEQGDSAMYLCASSQTGDYGYTFGSGTRLTVV.

The V call is TRBV24-1, the J call TRBJ1-2, with D hard to call. This CDR3 is 15 amino acids long. CDR1 KGHDR and CDR2 SFDVKD come from the germline V gene. The V end was cut by 4 bases, the J end by 2 bases, with 13 bases between. DNA of the CDR3: TGTGCCACCAGTGACCCAGGAAGGGCGAACTATGGCTACACCTTC. This gives the protein CATSDPGRANYGYTF.

The chain uses TRBV19 and TRBJ1-5; tentatively, D is TRBD1 (6 bases). Per germline, CDR1 LNHDA and CDR2 SQIVND (reference sequence). V lost 3 bases to trimming and J lost 1 base, with 10 bases between them. The CDR3 is 15 amino acids. The CDR3 loop reads CASSIFTGSNQPQHF. The DNA of the CDR3 is TGTGCCAGTAGTATCTTTACAGGGAGCAATCAGCCCCAGCATTTT.

This clonotype was recorded many times. This chain uses TRBV7-3 with TRBJ2-1, with 7 bases aligning to TRBD1. CDR3 length equals 13 residues. Trimming at V came to 5 bases and at J to 6 bases, leaving 4 bases not matched to a gene. The germline V gene has CDR1 SGHTA and CDR2 FQGTGA. In nucleotides, the CDR3 is TGTGCCAGCAGCCGGGACAGATCCAATGAGCAGTTCTTC. Its protein is CASSRDRSNEQFF.

This clonotype was seen ten or more times. The genes are TRBV2 and TRBJ1-6, with a possible D match to TRBD1 (5 bases). The V end was cut by 6 bases, the J end by 8 bases, with 11 bases between. This CDR3 has 13 residues. Germline V gene sequence: CDR1 SNHLY, CDR2 FYNNEI. This CDR3 is CASRPGADSPLHF. The CDR3 nucleotides are TGTGCCAGCAGGCCCGGGGCGGATTCACCCCTCCACTTT.

Turning to this clonotype: With a much larger clone just one base away, this may be a read error. Given the absence of the conserved phenylalanine or tryptophan at the CDR3 end, a read error is likely. The V and J genes are TRBV7-2 and TRBJ1-4, with 7 nucleotides matching TRBD1. Trimming removed 5 bases from V and 5 bases from J; junction bases left unmatched: 5. Germline lookup yields CDR1 SGHTA and CDR2 FQGNSA. The CDR3 contains 14 residues. The CDR3 DNA is TGTGCCAGCAGCAAGCGACAGGGAAATGAAAAACTGTTTATT. This translates into CASSKRQGNEKLFI.

Notes on this clonotype: One junction end disagrees with the germline gene, perhaps due to a read error. V is TRBV12-3 or TRBV12-4 and J is TRBJ1-1; D is perhaps TRBD1 (6 bases). There are 15 residues in the CDR3. CDR3 loop: CASKLRAGENTEALF. The CDR3 coding sequence is TGTGCCAGCAAACTTAGGGCAGGGGAGAACACTGAAGCTCTCTTT.

Many counts were recorded for this clonotype. This rearrangement joins TRBV19 to TRBJ2-6; D possibly corresponds to TRBD1 (6 bases). Looked up from germline, CDR1 is LNHDA and CDR2 is SQIVND (reference sequence). The CDR3 has 16 residues. Trimming cost V 6 bases and J 0 bases, with 12 bases left between them. The CDR3 sequence: CASRGTGSSGANVLTF. The CDR3 coding sequence is TGTGCCAGTAGGGGCACAGGGAGCTCTGGGGCCAACGTCCTGACTTTC.

Note on this clonotype: Germline and junction disagree at one end, which may indicate a read error. V and J are TRBV10-3 and TRBJ2-7, with 9 bases that match TRBD1. This CDR3 has 14 residues. The germline V gene encodes CDR1 ENHRY and CDR2 SYGVKD. The CDR3 DNA sequence: TGTGCCAGCAGTTGGCGACAGGGGGCCTACGAGCAGTACTTC. As protein: CASSWRQGAYEQYF.

The rearrangement joins TRBV12-3 or TRBV12-4 to TRBJ2-7, with D unclear. The CDR3 is 13 amino acids. The germline V and J ends were trimmed by 6 bases and 4 bases, with 13 bases remaining between them. This CDR3 reads CASRTREVYEQYF. CDR3 DNA sequence: TGTGCCAGCAGGACACGAGAAGTTTACGAGCAGTACTTC.